The 25 T cell receptor beta chains given below trace back to one sample, sequenced in a study of CD8+ T cells in alopecia areata. Extracted RNA was reverse transcribed, and the resulting cDNA served as sequencing template. The table came from immunoSEQ multiplex PCR; TCRdb's copy has only in-frame clones and leaves some out. The sample has fewer than 250,000 clones, approximately 52% seen once; the top ten hold 0.45%. Material: CD4+ T cells sorted from blood, obtained at week 0. These receptors were collected from a human donor with alopecia areata.

This chain connects TRBV11-2 to TRBJ2-7; no reliable D call. Germline V CDR1 and CDR2: SGHAT, FQNNGV. The CDR3 extends over 13 amino acids. V lost 2 bases and J 3 bases, leaving 8 bases between the germline ends. The CDR3 DNA is TGTGCCAGCAGCTTAAAACGATTCTACGAGCAGTACTTC. Translation gives CASSLKRFYEQYF.

The chain combines TRBV29-1 with TRBJ2-7, with a weak D call TRBD1 (7 bases). The CDR3 has 12 residues. CDR1 is SQVTM, CDR2 ANQGSEA, per germline. V gave up 4 bases and J gave up 7 bases, with 14 bases separating them. The CDR3 coding sequence is TGCAGCGTTGTGGAGGGGGCGCAAGAGCAGTACTTC. It yields the protein CSVVEGAQEQYF.

This chain joins TRBV6-5 and TRBJ1-1; D call uncertain. CDR3 length: 15 residues. Between the trimmed V and J ends, which lost 5 bases and 4 bases, there was a span of 17 bases. Germline values: CDR1 MNHEY, CDR2 SVGAGI. The CDR3 protein is CASSPTLSLATEAFF. The DNA of the CDR3 is TGTGCCAGCAGTCCGACTCTTTCGTTGGCCACTGAAGCTTTCTTT.

With regard to this clone: The sample has other DNA sequences that encode this CDR3 too. This chain links TRBV18 with TRBJ2-5; the D is unclear. Germline lookup yields CDR1 KGHSH and CDR2 LQKENI. Deletions cut 4 bases from V and 2 bases from J, with 2 bases between. CDR3 length equals 11 residues. Written as DNA, the CDR3 is TGTGCCAGCTCACTGCAAGAGACCCAGTACTTC. Protein sequence: CASSLQETQYF.

The chain links TRBV4-1 to TRBJ2-7; D is unclear. Germline V gene lookup returns CDR1 MGHRA and CDR2 YSYEKL. CDR3 length: 15 amino acids. Trimming took off 1 base at V and 3 bases at J, with 13 bases between the two ends. The CDR3 coding sequence is TGCGCCAGCAGCCAAGTCGTCAATACTTACTACGAGCAGTACTTC. Translating gives CASSQVVNTYYEQYF.

The V and J genes are TRBV29-1 and TRBJ2-2, with 8 bases lining up with TRBD1. The CDR3 covers 16 residues. Germline V gene data show CDR1 as SQVTM and CDR2 as ANQGSEA. V shed 5 bases and J 1 base; nucleotides not matched to a gene: 9. For the CDR3, the DNA is TGCAGCGTTTCTGATATGGGGACAGGGAACACCGGGGAGCTGTTTTTT. It encodes CSVSDMGTGNTGELFF.

V usage is TRBV25-1 and J usage is TRBJ2-3; possibly TRBD2 for D (5 bases). This CDR3 has 13 residues. V lost 6 bases to trimming and J lost 4 bases, with 11 bases between them. CDR1 MGHDK and CDR2 SYGVNS come from the germline V gene. CDR3 bases: TGTGCCAGCAGGAGGGTCTCCTCAGATACGCAGTATTTT. It codes for CASRRVSSDTQYF.

This chain joins TRBV6-5 and TRBJ2-1; D gene unclear. The CDR3 consists of 12 residues. Looked up from germline, CDR1 is MNHEY and CDR2 is SVGAGI. V was cut by 6 bases and J by 9 bases, with 12 bases left in between. Written as DNA, the CDR3 is TGTGCCAGCAGCAACAGAAGAGGTGAGCAGTTCTTC. Amino acids: CASSNRRGEQFF.

V is TRBV29-1 and J is TRBJ2-1; 12 nucleotides agree with TRBD2. The CDR3 runs 14 residues. Trimming cost V 7 bases and J 4 bases; bases outside gene matches: 5. Looked up from germline, CDR1 is SQVTM and CDR2 is ANQGSEA. The CDR3 coding sequence is TGCAGCGCCGCGACTAGCGGGAGTTACAATGAGCAGTTCTTC. Protein sequence: CSAATSGSYNEQFF.

This chain connects TRBV4-1 to TRBJ1-1; 8 bases are shared with TRBD1. The CDR3 runs 15 residues. V lost 6 bases and J lost 8; bases outside the gene matches: 14. The germline CDR1 and CDR2 sequences are MGHRA and YSYEKL. The CDR3: CASRPVLPGGKEAFF. In DNA, the CDR3 is TGCGCCAGCAGACCCGTCCTCCCAGGGGGCAAGGAAGCTTTCTTT.

The rearrangement joins TRBV30 to TRBJ1-4; possibly TRBD1 for D (5 bases). V lost 4 bases to trimming and J lost 4 bases, with 19 bases between them. From germline, CDR1 is GTSNPN and CDR2 SVGIG (reference sequence). The CDR3 consists of 16 residues. The CDR3 here is CAWTPFDRRVNEKLFF. In nucleotides, the CDR3 is TGTGCCTGGACCCCCTTCGACAGAAGGGTTAATGAAAAACTGTTTTTT.

The rearrangement joins TRBV2 to TRBJ2-5; D not certain. CDR1 and CDR2 (germline): SNHLY, FYNNEI. The CDR3 consists of 13 residues. V was shortened by 6 bases and J by 1 base, with 9 bases between the two germline ends. The CDR3 reads CASRQQVQETQYF. The CDR3 DNA follows: TGTGCCAGCAGACAACAAGTCCAAGAGACCCAGTACTTC.

The V call is TRBV29-1, the J call TRBJ1-1; a weak D match, TRBD1 (6 bases). The CDR3 sequence is 12 residues long. Trimming removed 6 bases from V and 8 bases from J, with 16 bases in between. Germline V lookup: CDR1 SQVTM, CDR2 ANQGSEA. CDR3 loop: CSVGEGGGEAFF. The CDR3 DNA is TGCAGCGTGGGTGAGGGGGGAGGAGAAGCTTTCTTT.

As DNA, the CDR3 is TGCAGCGTTGAAGATCATAGGACAAACTCTGGAAACACCATATATTTT. Amino acid sequence: CSVEDHRTNSGNTIYF. This chain links TRBV29-1 with TRBJ1-3; tentative D call: TRBD1 (5 bases). Germline-derived CDR1 and CDR2 are SQVTM and ANQGSEA. The CDR3 covers 16 residues. Trimming shortened V by 0 bases and J by 0 bases, and 12 bases separated the two germline ends.

With respect to this clone: Compared with germline, one end of the junction differs, possibly owing to a read error. The CDR3 loop reads CASSRLQIVNEKLFF. The CDR3 DNA sequence: TGTGCTAGCAGCCGCCTCCAGATAGTAAATGAAAAACTGTTTTTT. This sequence joins TRBV7-7 and TRBJ1-4; no clear D. The CDR3 spans 15 residues. Germline assignment: CDR1 SSHAT and CDR2 FNYEAQ (reference sequence).

This chain connects TRBV30 to TRBJ1-6; D not certain. The V end was cut by 4 bases, the J end by 10 bases, with 14 bases between. CDR3 length: 13 amino acids. CDR1 and CDR2 from the germline V gene are GTSNPN and SVGIG (reference sequence). The CDR3 region has the DNA TGTGCCTGGACACTTAAGAGCCAATCACCCCTCCACTTT. As protein: CAWTLKSQSPLHF.

V and J are TRBV19 and TRBJ2-6; D possibly corresponds to TRBD1 (6 bases). The CDR3 sequence is 18 residues long. CDR1 is LNHDA and CDR2 is SQIVND in the germline V gene (reference sequence). V was trimmed by 8 bases and J by 0 bases, leaving 20 bases between them. CDR3 sequence (DNA): TGTGCCAGTGGACAACCCGGGACACGCTACTCTGGGGCCAACGTCCTGACTTTC. Residues: CASGQPGTRYSGANVLTF.

The gene calls are TRBV29-1 and TRBJ1-2; unclear D gene. CDR1 is SQVTM and CDR2 is ANQGSEA in the germline V gene. CDR3 length: 10 amino acids. V was shortened by 5 bases and J by 5 bases, with 6 bases between the two germline ends. The CDR3 is CSVNIYGYTF. As DNA, the CDR3 is TGCAGCGTTAACATATATGGCTACACCTTC.

J is TRBJ2-3 and V is TRBV25-1; possibly TRBD1 for D (6 bases). This CDR3 is built from 15 residues. Germline loops: CDR1 MGHDK, CDR2 SYGVNS. The germline V and J ends were trimmed by 8 bases and 4 bases, with 19 bases remaining between them. The CDR3 sequence is CASGIWAAGADTQYF. The CDR3 DNA reads TGTGCCAGCGGGATATGGGCAGCAGGGGCAGATACGCAGTATTTT.

The chain carries TRBV15 and TRBJ2-2; no definite D call. The CDR3 consists of 12 residues. With 9 bases removed from V and 4 bases from J, the gap between germline ends came to 9 bases. Germline CDR1 is LNHNV and CDR2 is YYDKDF (reference sequence). The CDR3 coding sequence is TGTGCCACTGCGGTGGGCACCGGGGAGCTGTTTTTT. Amino acid sequence: CATAVGTGELFF.

Only a few counts were recorded for this clone. CDR3 protein: CASSGPGREAFF. As DNA, the CDR3 is TGTGCCAGCAGCGGCCCGGGCAGGGAAGCTTTCTTT. The J gene is TRBJ1-1, the V gene TRBV7-9; D remains unclear. The germline V gene has CDR1 SEHNR and CDR2 FQNEAQ (reference sequence). Trimming removed 5 bases from V and 8 bases from J, with 12 bases in between. The CDR3 sequence is 12 residues long.

This clone has a handful of counts. The chain joins TRBV29-1 to TRBJ2-1; TRBD1 aligns across 7 bases. There are 14 residues in the CDR3. The V gene end was trimmed by 5 bases and the J gene end by 3 bases; junction bases not matched to a gene: 7. Per the germline V gene, CDR1 is SQVTM and CDR2 is ANQGSEA. CDR3 DNA sequence: TGCAGCGTTAAACGGGACAGAGGCTACAATGAGCAGTTCTTC. It specifies CSVKRDRGYNEQFF.

V and J are TRBV5-1 and TRBJ2-5; 8 positions agree with TRBD2. CDR1 is SGHRS, CDR2 YFSETQ, per germline. CDR3 length: 16 residues. The V segment lost 0 bases and the J segment 2 bases; nucleotides outside the gene matches: 6. In DNA, the CDR3 is TGCGCCAGCAGCTTGGCAAGTAGCGGGACTCAAGAGACCCAGTACTTC. Protein product: CASSLASSGTQETQYF.

The chain has TRBV28 and TRBJ1-5; D may be TRBD1 (5 bases). Germline V gene sequence: CDR1 MDHEN, CDR2 SYDVKM. V was clipped by 6 bases and J by 6 bases, with 18 bases between them. The CDR3 is 15 amino acids. The CDR3 loop reads CASSPGAGRIQPQHF. The CDR3 bases are TGTGCCAGCAGCCCCGGGGCAGGGCGGATTCAGCCCCAGCATTTT.

This clone was picked up one time. The rearrangement joins TRBV7-8 to TRBJ2-2, with TRBD2 identical over 15 bases. J gave up 4 bases and V 5 bases, and 11 bases lay outside the gene matches. This CDR3 is 19 amino acids long. Per the germline V gene, CDR1 is SGHVS and CDR2 is FQNEAQ. The CDR3 DNA reads TGTGCCAGCAGCCCCCGAGGGACTAGCGGGGGGCGTCGCACCGGGGAGCTGTTTTTT. Protein product: CASSPRGTSGGRRTGELFF. The full variable domain, rest sourced from reference TRBV7-8 and TRBJ2-2, is GAGVSQSPRYKVAKRGQDVALRCDPISGHVSLFWYQQALGQGPEFLTYFQNEAQLDKSGLPSDRFFAERPEGSVSTLKIQRTQQEDSAVYLCASSPRGTSGGRRTGELFFGEGSRLTVL.